This paragraph reports one TCR beta chain. The record originates from a study of technical replicates of blood from several donors. Germline V gene data show CDR1 as MNHEY and CDR2 as SMNVEV (reference sequence). The ends were cut back, 3 bases at V and 0 bases at J, with 9 bases in the middle. This CDR3 has 14 residues. TCRdb's table, derived via immunoSEQ multiplex PCR, lists solely in-frame clones and lacks some. The sample contains about 84,000 clones, 97% of which appear only once. V usage is TRBV27 and J usage is TRBJ2-7, with D possibly matching TRBD2 (6 bases). This sequence was found in a human donor in good health. Specimen: T cells isolated from PBMCs. CDR3 protein: CASSFSGVSYEQYF. The CDR3 DNA follows: TGTGCCAGCAGTTTCTCGGGGGTCTCCTACGAGCAGTACTTC.